The T cell receptor (beta chain) described here comes from a study of blood T cell repertoires in COVID-19. Here immunoSEQ multiplex PCR was the method, and the copy in TCRdb shows in-frame clones only, minus some. In the table there are roughly 70,000 clones, around 82% of which are singletons. The sequence derives from a human donor in a cohort sampled during active COVID-19. Sequencing input: peripheral blood.

The CDR3 region has the DNA TGTGCCAGCAGCAAGACAGGGGGGACAGACAATGAGCAGTTCTTC. Translation: CASSKTGGTDNEQFF. This chain uses TRBV7-9 with TRBJ2-1, with 9 bases matching TRBD1. V was clipped by 5 bases and J by 5 bases; unmatched bases: 7. Per the germline V gene, CDR1 is SEHNR and CDR2 is FQNEAQ (reference sequence). This CDR3 spans 15 amino acids. Together with reference TRBV7-9 and TRBJ2-1, the CDR3 gives the full variable domain: DTGVSQNPRHKITKRGQNVTFRCDPISEHNRLYWYRQTLGQGPEFLTYFQNEAQLEKSRLLSDRFSAERPKGSFSTLEIQRTEQGDSAMYLCASSKTGGTDNEQFFGPGTRLTVL.